The T cell receptor beta chain under discussion was sequenced for a study of T-cell reconstitution after alpha-beta-depleted transplantation in children. Study-level findings and limits: Newly produced T cells mostly provided counts and TCRbeta diversity after one year, as hyperexpanded clones declined. Alpha-beta T cells present about two months after transplant were reported to originate from several hundred expanded graft clones. For some patients, TCRbeta diversity was high at day 60 because of recipient T cells and thymic progenitors that survived.

The CDR3 runs 16 residues. Germline V gives CDR1 SGHKS, CDR2 YYEKEE (reference sequence). V shed 0 bases and J shed 2 bases, with 15 bases lying between them. Comments on this clonotype: The antigen is not known. A clone one base away is much larger, so this may be a read error.

As it was prepared, the TCRbeta library received unique molecular identifiers. TCRdb used MiXCR to reprocess the PCR reads, holding one entry per CDR3 protein. The sample consists of around 450,000 distinct CDR3 sequences, approximately 10% of them appearing once. The gene calls are TRBV5-5 and TRBJ2-7, with D hard to call. The sequences come from PBMCs, collected before TCRalphabeta/CD19-depleted stem cell transplant. This TCR derives from a child aged 2 to 15 with inherited bone marrow failure, due to receive a stem cell transplant. CDR3 sequence reads: CASSLDVWRSAYEQYF. For the CDR3, the DNA is TGTGCCAGCAGCTTGGACGTGTGGCGGTCGGCCTACGAGCAGTACTTC.